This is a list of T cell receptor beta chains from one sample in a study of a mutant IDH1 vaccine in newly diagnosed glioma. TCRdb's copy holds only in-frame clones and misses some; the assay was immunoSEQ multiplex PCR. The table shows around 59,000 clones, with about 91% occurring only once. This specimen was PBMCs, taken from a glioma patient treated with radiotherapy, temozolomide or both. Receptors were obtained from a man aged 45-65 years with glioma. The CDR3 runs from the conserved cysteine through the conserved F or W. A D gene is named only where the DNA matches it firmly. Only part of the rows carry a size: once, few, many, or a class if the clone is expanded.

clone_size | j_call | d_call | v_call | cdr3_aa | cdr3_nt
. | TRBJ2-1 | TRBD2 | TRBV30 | CAWMHGTSGAARNEQFF | TGTGCCTGGATGCACGGGACTAGCGGGGCCGCACGCAATGAGCAGTTCTTC
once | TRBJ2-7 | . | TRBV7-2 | CASRLGPNPYEQYF | TGTGCCAGCAGGTTGGGGCCCAACCCCTACGAGCAGTACTTC
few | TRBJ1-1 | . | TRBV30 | CAWNVRTEAFF | TGTGCCTGGAACGTGAGGACGGAAGCTTTCTTT
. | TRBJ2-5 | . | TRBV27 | CASPTRAKGGEETQYF | TGTGCCAGTCCAACGCGGGCTAAAGGTGGCGAAGAGACCCAGTACTTC
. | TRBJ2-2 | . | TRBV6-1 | CASSELRGAGELFF | TGTGCCAGCAGTGAGCTTAGGGGGGCCGGGGAGCTGTTTTTT
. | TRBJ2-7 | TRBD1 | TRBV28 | CASRLDQGVVHF | TGTGCCAGCAGGCTAGACCAGGGGGTGGTCCACTTC
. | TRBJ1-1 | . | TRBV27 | CASIGGGNTEAFF | TGTGCCAGCATTGGGGGCGGGAACACTGAAGCTTTCTTT
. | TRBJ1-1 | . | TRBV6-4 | CASSPGGASTEAFF | TGTGCCAGCAGCCCGGGGGGGGCGAGTACTGAAGCTTTCTTT
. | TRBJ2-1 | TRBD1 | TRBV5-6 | CASSFDRGAFNEQFF | TGTGCCAGCAGCTTCGACAGGGGCGCGTTCAATGAGCAGTTCTTC
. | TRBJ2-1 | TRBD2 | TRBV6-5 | CASSYFWTSGGGEQFF | TGTGCCAGCAGTTACTTCTGGACTAGCGGGGGGGGTGAGCAGTTCTTC
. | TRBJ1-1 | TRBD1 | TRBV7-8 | CASSLAPQGASEAFF | TGTGCCAGCAGCTTAGCCCCACAGGGGGCTTCCGAAGCTTTCTTT
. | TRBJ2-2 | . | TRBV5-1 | CASSLVTQNTGELFF | TGCGCCAGCAGCTTGGTGACACAGAACACCGGGGAGCTGTTTTTT
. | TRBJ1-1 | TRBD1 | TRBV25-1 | CASSEYGGGFTEAFF | TGTGCCAGCAGTGAATATGGAGGGGGCTTCACTGAAGCTTTCTTT
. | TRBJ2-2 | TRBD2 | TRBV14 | CASRAGVGTGELFF | TGTGCCAGCAGGGCGGGAGTCGGGACCGGGGAGCTGTTTTTT
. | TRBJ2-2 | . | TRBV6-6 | CASSYSWGSSTGELFF | TGTGCCAGCAGTTACTCGTGGGGGTCGAGCACCGGGGAGCTGTTTTTT
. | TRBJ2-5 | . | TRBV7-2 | CASSPRAGPQETQYF | TGTGCCAGCAGTCCTAGGGCGGGGCCCCAAGAGACCCAGTACTTC
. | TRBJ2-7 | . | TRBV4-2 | CASSQNGHDYEQYF | TGTGCCAGCAGCCAAAATGGACATGACTACGAGCAGTACTTC
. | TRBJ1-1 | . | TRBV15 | CATSRDFKAEAFF | TGTGCCACCAGCAGAGATTTTAAGGCTGAAGCTTTCTTT
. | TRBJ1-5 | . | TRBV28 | CASSLRSGSNQPQHF | TGTGCCAGCAGTCTCCGTTCTGGGAGCAATCAGCCCCAGCATTTT
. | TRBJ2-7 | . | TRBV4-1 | CASSHQGDSYEQYF | TGCGCCAGCAGCCACCAAGGTGATTCCTACGAGCAGTACTTC
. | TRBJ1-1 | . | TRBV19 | CASSMSGSSPEAFF | TGTGCCAGTAGTATGTCGGGGAGTAGCCCTGAAGCTTTCTTT
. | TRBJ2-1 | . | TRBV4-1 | CASSQATSFLATYNEQFF | TGCGCCAGCAGCCAAGCTACGAGTTTTCTGGCAACCTACAATGAGCAGTTCTTC
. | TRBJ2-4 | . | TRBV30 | CAWSVGGGLPLQYF | TGTGCCTGGAGTGTAGGGGGGGGACTCCCCCTGCAGTACTTC
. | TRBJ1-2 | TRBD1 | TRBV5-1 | CASTSGWTGGNGYTF | TGCGCCAGCACCAGTGGCTGGACAGGGGGCAATGGCTACACCTTC
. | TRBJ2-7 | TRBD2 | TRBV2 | CASSEERGGPYEQYF | TGTGCCAGCAGTGAGGAGCGGGGGGGCCCTTACGAGCAGTACTTC
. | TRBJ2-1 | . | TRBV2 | CASIPVEGAGEKDEQFF | TGTGCCAGCATCCCCGTGGAGGGGGCAGGGGAAAAAGATGAGCAGTTCTTC
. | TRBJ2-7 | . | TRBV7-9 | CASSPMTDRSYEQYF | TGTGCCAGCAGCCCGATGACCGATCGCTCCTACGAGCAGTACTTC
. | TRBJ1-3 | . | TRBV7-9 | CASSPPFRAGNTIYF | TGTGCCAGCAGCCCACCGTTTCGGGCCGGAAACACCATATATTTT
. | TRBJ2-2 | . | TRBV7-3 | CASSFGTDTGELFF | TGTGCCAGCAGCTTTGGGACTGACACCGGGGAGCTGTTTTTT
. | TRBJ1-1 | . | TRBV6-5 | CASSRQREMNTEAFF | TGTGCCAGCAGCCGCCAACGGGAGATGAACACTGAAGCTTTCTTT